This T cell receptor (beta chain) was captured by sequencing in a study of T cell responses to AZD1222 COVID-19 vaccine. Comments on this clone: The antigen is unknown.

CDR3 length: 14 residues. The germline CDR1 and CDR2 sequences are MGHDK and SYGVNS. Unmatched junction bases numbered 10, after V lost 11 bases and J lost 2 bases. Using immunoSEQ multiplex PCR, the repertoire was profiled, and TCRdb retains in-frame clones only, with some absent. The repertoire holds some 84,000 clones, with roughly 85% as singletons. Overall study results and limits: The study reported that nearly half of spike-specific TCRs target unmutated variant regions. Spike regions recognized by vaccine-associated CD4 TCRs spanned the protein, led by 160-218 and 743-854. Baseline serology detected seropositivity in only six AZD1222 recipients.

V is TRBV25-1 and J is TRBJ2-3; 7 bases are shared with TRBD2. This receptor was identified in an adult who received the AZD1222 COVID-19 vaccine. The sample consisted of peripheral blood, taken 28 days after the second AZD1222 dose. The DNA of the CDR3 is TGTGCCGGGGGGGGGACCAGGAACACAGATACGCAGTATTTT. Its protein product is CAGGGTRNTDTQYF.